This TCR beta chain came from a study of beta chain features in type 1 diabetes. Whole-study results and caveats: There was a moderate but significant shortening of TCRB CDR3s in all four CD4+ subsets of Type 1 diabetes patients.

Only one heparinised blood draw was taken per donor, and its volume averaged around 100 mL. Germline CDR1 is MGHRA and CDR2 is YSYEKL. V was pared by 3 bases and J by 6 bases, with 8 bases between. The CDR3 spans 13 residues. Of the isolated RNA, all was reverse transcribed, and so the sequenced material was expressed TCRB transcripts. Method: immunoSEQ multiplex PCR; TCRdb's copy keeps in-frame clones and lacks some. The sample holds 500,000 to 850,000 clones, roughly 13% seen once. This clone was counted a few times. Its antigen remains unknown. The sequencing input was naive CD4+ T cells from blood. The chain has TRBV4-1 and TRBJ2-2; D call uncertain. The sequence derives from a man aged 18 to 29 with type 1 diabetes. Here the CDR3 DNA reads TGCGCCAGCAGCCATATGGGGTCCGGGGAGCTGTTTTTT. Its protein is CASSHMGSGELFF.